The TCR beta chain described here comes from a study of blood T cell repertoires in COVID-19. Study details: Nucleic acid was either cDNA or gDNA, and it came from T cells, B-cell-depleted T cells, or PBMCs.

Clones were read by immunoSEQ multiplex PCR, and TCRdb kept only the in-frame ones, dropping some. Of 300,000 to 350,000 clones listed, about 87% are singletons. The germline V and J ends were trimmed by 5 bases and 5 bases, with 12 bases remaining between them. The CDR3 extends over 13 amino acids. The source is a man aged 25-45 years with COVID-19, enrolled during active disease. Material: peripheral blood. The rearrangement links TRBV12-3 or TRBV12-4 to TRBJ1-2; D is possibly TRBD1 (6 bases). This CDR3 reads CASSRGQPYGYTF. The CDR3, as DNA: TGTGCCAGCAGTCGCGGACAGCCTTATGGCTACACCTTC.